Reported below is one T cell receptor (beta chain). Its cognate antigen is unknown. 5'RACE with constant-segment primers built TCRalpha and TCRbeta cDNA libraries with UMIs. TCRdb re-called the 5' RACE reads through MiXCR, storing one row per CDR3 protein. The table includes 150,000 to 200,000 distinct CDR3 sequences, 16% detected once. This record comes from a study of T-cell memory formation after mild COVID-19. As for the study in general: Largely, the TCR clusters proved donor specific. Findings and limits, study-wide: Contracting CD8+ clones were enriched in EMRA, CD4+ mainly in CM and EM.

J was trimmed by 7 bases and V by 6 bases; bases with no gene match: 14. The CDR3 is 15 amino acids. Sample: PBMCs or a T cell subset sorted from them (not recorded which). The TCR sequence derives from an adult woman who had mild COVID-19 (a few samples of this study predate the infection). Cell type and time point are not known. V and J are TRBV12-3 or TRBV12-4 and TRBJ1-2, with 7 bases lining up with TRBD1. In DNA form, the CDR3 reads TGTGCCAGCAGCATTCAGGGGGGAGCTATTGGTGGCTACACCTTC. Encoded protein: CASSIQGGAIGGYTF.